Here is one T cell receptor (beta chain) with its context. The sample comes from a study of blood T cell repertoires in COVID-19. V lost 10 bases, J lost 4 bases, and 1 base stayed unmatched. Germline CDR1 is MNHEY and CDR2 is SMNVEV (reference sequence). The CDR3 runs to 13 residues. How the authors handled the data: The authors estimated nucleated cell counts from reference gene primer amplification. Produced via immunoSEQ multiplex PCR; TCRdb's table is partial and in-frame only. That table gives V, J and clone size, and the DNA gave D and trimming. This table has roughly 250,000 clones, 80% to 90% appearing once.

The clonotype originates from a man aged 30 to 39 with acute or convalescent COVID-19. Material: peripheral blood. The chain links TRBV27 to TRBJ2-1; 13 bases fit TRBD2. Here the CDR3 reads CATGLAGYNEQFF. The CDR3 DNA follows: TGTGCCACGGGACTAGCGGGGTACAATGAGCAGTTCTTC.